These T cell receptor beta chains were read from a single sample in a study of blood T cell repertoires in COVID-19. Libraries were prepared by immunoSEQ multiplex PCR; TCRdb keeps only in-frame clonotypes and omits some of them. The sample records a few hundred thousand clones, roughly 90% being singletons. The sample consisted of peripheral blood. The source is a man aged 25 to 40 with acute or convalescent COVID-19. Both conserved end residues are part of each CDR3. The D gene is left open where the match is weak. Clone size is stated in some rows and not others, as once, few, many or a class when expanded.

TRBJ1-6 | TRBV2 | NA | NA | TGTGCCAGCATGTTGGGAGGGGTTAATTCACCCCTCCACTTT | CASMLGGVNSPLHF
TRBJ2-3 | TRBV11-3 | NA | NA | TGTGCCAGCAGCTCGGGCCTACAGGTTACGCAGTATTTT | CASSSGLQVTQYF
TRBJ1-1 | TRBV6-5 | NA | NA | TGTGCCAGCAGTTATGGGCAGGGCGCTGAAGCTTTCTTT | CASSYGQGAEAFF
TRBJ1-1 | TRBV6-5 | NA | TRBD1 | TGTGCCAGTATCGACAGGGGGAACACTGAAGCTTTCTTT | CASIDRGNTEAFF
TRBJ2-5 | TRBV12-3/TRBV12-4 | NA | TRBD2 | TGTGCCAGGTCAGGCGGGGGGAGGGAGACCCAGTACTTC | CARSGGGRETQYF
TRBJ2-7 | TRBV6-9 | once | TRBD1 | TGTGCCAGCAGTTATGTTCCCAGACAGGGTTCCTACGAGCAGTACTTC | CASSYVPRQGSYEQYF
TRBJ2-1 | TRBV28 | NA | NA | TGTGCCAGCAGTTTGGCCAATGAGCAGTTCTTC | CASSLANEQFF
TRBJ2-2 | TRBV28 | NA | TRBD1 | TGTGCCAGCAGTTTATCGACAGGGCTGATCACCGGGGAGCTGTTTTTT | CASSLSTGLITGELFF
TRBJ1-1 | TRBV5-1 | NA | NA | TGCGCCAGCAGCTTGGCGGGGAGGGGCACTGAAGCTTTCTTT | CASSLAGRGTEAFF
TRBJ2-1 | TRBV13 | NA | TRBD2 | TGTGCCAGCAGCCCGGAGGGACTAGCGGGGGGCGGTGAGCAGTTCTTC | CASSPEGLAGGGEQFF
TRBJ1-5 | TRBV19 | NA | NA | TGTGCCAGTAGTATAGCAGACTATAGCAATCAGCCCCAGCATTTT | CASSIADYSNQPQHF
TRBJ2-1 | TRBV30 | once | TRBD1 | TGTGCCTGGAGTGAAGGGACAGGGATGTACAATGAGCAGTTCTTC | CAWSEGTGMYNEQFF
TRBJ2-5 | TRBV19 | NA | NA | TGTGCCAGTAGTATAGGGAGGAAAGAGACCCAGTACTTC | CASSIGRKETQYF
TRBJ1-2 | TRBV5-4 | few | NA | TGTGCCAGCAGCCCGCCCTCCGGGAGCGGGATCGGCTACACCTTC | CASSPPSGSGIGYTF
TRBJ2-3 | TRBV6-5 | once | TRBD2 | TGTGCCAGCAGTTACTCGACTAGCGGTCGGGACACGCAGTATTTT | CASSYSTSGRDTQYF
TRBJ2-1 | TRBV11-2 | NA | TRBD2 | TGTGCCAGCAGCTTAGAGGGGACTAGCGGGGGAGTGTACAATGAGCAGTTCTTC | CASSLEGTSGGVYNEQFF
TRBJ2-1 | TRBV28 | NA | NA | TGTGCCAGCAGTGTGAGGGGGAATGAGCAGTTCTTC | CASSVRGNEQFF
TRBJ1-3 | TRBV30 | NA | NA | TGTGCCTGGAGTCCTAACGGAAACACCATATATTTT | CAWSPNGNTIYF
TRBJ1-2 | TRBV28 | NA | TRBD1 | TGTGCCAGCAGTTTAGGAGGACAGGTTTATGGCTACACCTTC | CASSLGGQVYGYTF
TRBJ2-7 | TRBV30 | NA | NA | TGTGCCTGGAGGCCAGGGGCTAGCGGCGAGCAGTACTTC | CAWRPGASGEQYF
TRBJ1-3 | TRBV6-5 | once | NA | TGTGCCAGCAGCCGGGACGGGAGCTCTGGAAACACCATATATTTT | CASSRDGSSGNTIYF
TRBJ2-5 | TRBV27 | NA | NA | TGTGCCAGCAGTCTGCGGGGAGGAAGGGAGACCCAGTACTTC | CASSLRGGRETQYF
TRBJ2-1 | TRBV7-3 | NA | NA | TGTGCCAGCAGGGTGGGAGGATCCTACAATGAGCAGTTCTTC | CASRVGGSYNEQFF
TRBJ2-5 | TRBV6-5 | NA | TRBD2 | TGTGCCAGCAGTCCTACTAGCGGGGGAGGAGAGACCCAGTACTTC | CASSPTSGGGETQYF
TRBJ1-6 | TRBV3-1/TRBV3-2 | NA | NA | TGTGCCAGCAGCCAATCAGGGGATTCACCCCTCCACTTT | CASSQSGDSPLHF
TRBJ1-2 | TRBV21-1 | NA | NA | TGTGCCAGCAGCAATTCTTCGGTCTTC | CASSNSSVF
TRBJ2-1 | TRBV28 | once | NA | TGTGCCAGCAAGCCCGGAGCGTTTGCCTACAATGAGCAGTTCTTC | CASKPGAFAYNEQFF
TRBJ1-4 | TRBV5-5 | NA | NA | TGTGCCAGCAGCCCCGGCGGGGTTGAAAAACTGTTTTTT | CASSPGGVEKLFF